Below, 27 T cell receptor beta chains from the same sample are listed, as sequenced in a study of cytotoxic CD8 clonotypes in ibrutinib-treated CLL. Using immunoSEQ multiplex PCR, the repertoire was profiled, and TCRdb retains in-frame clones only, with some absent. This table has hundreds of thousands of clones, about four fifths appearing once. Material: PBMCs, obtained after 12 months of ibrutinib treatment. These receptors came from a human donor with chronic lymphocytic leukemia.

This chain links TRBV2 with TRBJ2-1; tentatively, D is TRBD2 (6 bases). Trimming removed 5 bases at V and 6 bases at J, with 11 bases between. The CDR3 length is 13 residues. CDR1 and CDR2 (germline): SNHLY, FYNNEI. The CDR3 DNA reads TGTGCCAGCAGTCCGGGACTTATCAATGAGCAGTTCTTC. This codes for CASSPGLINEQFF. Using reference TRBV2 and TRBJ2-1 for the parts outside the CDR3, the full variable domain is EPEVTQTPSHQVTQMGQEVILRCVPISNHLYFYWYRQILGQKVEFLVSFYNNEISEKSEIFDDQFSVERPDGSNFTLKIRSTKLEDSAMYFCASSPGLINEQFFGPGTRLTVL.

The J gene is TRBJ2-3, the V gene TRBV14, with D unresolved. This CDR3 has 13 amino acids. Germline values: CDR1 SGHDN, CDR2 FVKESK. The V end lost 0 bases, the J end lost 7 bases, and 8 bases lay between the germline ends. Here the CDR3 DNA reads TGTGCCAGCAGCCAAGATCTGAGGTATACGCAGTATTTT. Translating gives CASSQDLRYTQYF.

The chain links TRBV7-9 to TRBJ1-2, with D hard to call. The CDR3 is 14 residues long. Germline V gives CDR1 SEHNR, CDR2 FQNEAQ (reference sequence). Trimming took off 5 bases at V and 3 bases at J, with 13 bases between the two ends. The CDR3 spells CASSPLSGDYGYTF. In nucleotides, the CDR3 is TGTGCCAGCAGCCCCCTCAGTGGGGACTATGGCTACACCTTC.

The rearrangement uses TRBV6-5 and TRBJ2-7; 8 bases align to TRBD1. Germline V gives CDR1 MNHEY, CDR2 SVGAGI. The CDR3 runs 12 residues. J gave up 7 bases and V 6 bases, and 5 bases lay outside the gene matches. The CDR3 region is CASSGQGLEQYF. The CDR3 nucleotides are TGTGCCAGCAGCGGACAGGGCTTGGAGCAGTACTTC.

This clone was seen only a few times. The rearrangement uses TRBV7-9 and TRBJ1-5; a possible D gene is TRBD1 (5 bases). CDR1 and CDR2 (germline): SEHNR, FQNEAQ (reference sequence). The germline V and J ends were trimmed by 1 base and 2 bases, with 12 bases remaining between them. CDR3 size: 16 residues. Here the CDR3 reads CASSLEGRSRNQPQHF. The CDR3 coding sequence is TGTGCCAGCAGCTTAGAGGGGAGGAGTCGCAATCAGCCCCAGCATTTT. Supplemented by reference TRBV7-9 and TRBJ1-5, the full variable domain reads DTGVSQNPRHKITKRGQNVTFRCDPISEHNRLYWYRQTLGQGPEFLTYFQNEAQLEKSRLLSDRFSAERPKGSFSTLEIQRTEQGDSAMYLCASSLEGRSRNQPQHFGDGTRLSIL.

The chain recombines TRBV10-3 with TRBJ2-1; 14 bases fit TRBD2. The ends lost 6 bases at V and 2 bases at J; junction bases unmatched: 6. The germline V gene has CDR1 ENHRY and CDR2 SYGVKD. The CDR3 has 17 amino acids. CDR3: CAIRDGLAGGPYNEQFF. The CDR3 DNA follows: TGTGCCATCAGAGATGGACTAGCGGGAGGACCCTACAATGAGCAGTTCTTC.

The rearrangement links TRBV19 to TRBJ2-1, with 8 bases lining up with TRBD1. Trimming cost V 6 bases and J 8 bases; bases outside gene matches: 6. The germline CDR1 and CDR2 sequences are LNHDA and SQIVND (reference sequence). The CDR3 contains 13 residues. CDR3 nucleotide sequence: TGTGCCAGTAGGTTTACAGGGGGTGATGAGCAGTTCTTC. As protein: CASRFTGGDEQFF.

V gene TRBV5-1 combines with J gene TRBJ1-1; D ambiguous. V lost 0 bases to trimming and J lost 1 base, with 10 bases between them. The CDR3 consists of 15 residues. Germline lookup yields CDR1 SGHRS and CDR2 YFSETQ. The CDR3 protein is CASSLGASRNTEAFF. CDR3 DNA: TGCGCCAGCAGCTTGGGGGCCTCCAGGAACACTGAAGCTTTCTTT.

The chain couples TRBV6-1 to TRBJ1-1; D remains unclear. Germline assignment: CDR1 MNHNS and CDR2 SASEGT. The CDR3 consists of 9 residues. Trimming took off 8 bases at V and 6 bases at J, with 4 bases between the two ends. In DNA, the CDR3 is TGTGCCAGCGCCCCTGAAGCTTTCTTT. It codes for CASAPEAFF.

This chain joins TRBV28 and TRBJ1-5, with 7 positions matching TRBD1. The V gene's germline CDR1 is MDHEN and CDR2 SYDVKM. The CDR3 runs to 15 residues. Trimming cost V 3 bases and J 1 base; bases outside gene matches: 3. The CDR3 region has the DNA TGTGCCAGCAGTTTGACAGGGTTAAGCAATCAGCCCCAGCATTTT. It codes for CASSLTGLSNQPQHF.

The V gene is TRBV27, the J gene TRBJ2-1; TRBD2 matches at 9 bases. Germline CDR1 and CDR2: MNHEY and SMNVEV (reference sequence). The J segment lost 6 bases and the V segment lost 0 bases, leaving 3 bases of the junction unmatched. CDR3 length: 15 residues. CDR3 coding DNA: TGTGCCAGCAGTTTATCTAGCGGGAGTGGCAATGAGCAGTTCTTC. Protein: CASSLSSGSGNEQFF.

V is TRBV25-1 and J is TRBJ2-5; D remains ambiguous. Germline values: CDR1 MGHDK, CDR2 SYGVNS. The CDR3 extends over 13 amino acids. V was clipped by 2 bases and J by 0 bases, with 4 bases between them. The DNA of the CDR3 is TGTGCCAGCAGTGAAGAGTACCAAGAGACCCAGTACTTC. As protein: CASSEEYQETQYF.

This clone was detected only a few times. This sequence joins TRBV4-1 and TRBJ2-7; 8 nucleotides agree with TRBD1. Germline V gives CDR1 MGHRA, CDR2 YSYEKL. V trimming: 4 bases; J trimming: 7 bases; junction bases outside the gene matches: 3. The CDR3 covers 12 residues. CDR3 loop: CASSLQGGEQYF. The CDR3 region has the DNA TGCGCCAGCAGCCTACAGGGGGGAGAGCAGTACTTC.

This CDR3 is CSAGGGQPQHF. The CDR3 bases are TGCAGTGCCGGCGGGGGTCAGCCCCAGCATTTT. The chain has TRBV20-1 and TRBJ1-5; D perhaps matches TRBD1 (5 bases). V lost 6 bases, J lost 6 bases, and 9 bases lay in between. The germline V gene has CDR1 DFQATT and CDR2 SNEGSKA (reference sequence). The CDR3 consists of 11 residues.

V gene TRBV18 combines with J gene TRBJ2-5; D possibly uses TRBD1 or TRBD2 (5 bases each). There are 14 residues in the CDR3. The germline gives CDR1 KGHSH, CDR2 LQKENI. Trimming cost V 5 bases and J 4 bases, with 14 bases left between them. CDR3 coding DNA: TGTGCCAGCTCAGAGGGGCAGCTGGGAGAGACCCAGTACTTC. It specifies CASSEGQLGETQYF.

In nucleotides, the CDR3 is TGCAGCGTTGCGGGCGGGGGGGCGGTAGATACGCAGTATTTT. Its protein product is CSVAGGGAVDTQYF. The chain links TRBV29-1 to TRBJ2-3; 9 bases align to TRBD2. Trimming took 4 bases from V and 5 from J; bases not matched to a gene: 7. This CDR3 is 14 amino acids long. The germline V gene has CDR1 SQVTM and CDR2 ANQGSEA.

This chain connects TRBV10-3 to TRBJ2-3; 7 nucleotides match TRBD2. This CDR3 has 14 residues. CDR1 and CDR2 (germline): ENHRY, SYGVKD. V lost 10 bases to trimming and J lost 6 bases; unmatched junction nucleotides: 13. CDR3 nucleotides: TGTGCCACCCTCGGCAGGGAGGGTGGGGATACGCAGTATTTT. Its protein is CATLGREGGDTQYF.

This chain uses TRBV6-1 with TRBJ1-5; 7 bases align to TRBD1. The length of the CDR3 is 14 residues. Germline assignment: CDR1 MNHNS and CDR2 SASEGT. V trimming: 10 bases; J trimming: 0 bases; junction bases outside the gene matches: 6. The CDR3 nucleotides are TGTGCCACCTCAGGGGGTTATAGCAATCAGCCCCAGCATTTT. This encodes CATSGGYSNQPQHF.

This clone turned up a few times. In DNA form, the CDR3 reads TGTGCCAGAAGCCCCGGGACAGGGTTGTGGCTTAGCAATCAGCCCCAGCATTTT. This gives the protein CARSPGTGLWLSNQPQHF. The chain couples TRBV5-3 to TRBJ1-5, with 9 bases that match TRBD1. TRBV5-3 is sorted into the ORF group, with uncertain function. Unmatched junction bases numbered 11, after V lost 4 bases and J lost 0 bases. The CDR3 runs to 18 residues.

The chain employs TRBV11-2 and TRBJ2-7; 10 nucleotides agree with TRBD1. This CDR3 is 12 amino acids long. V gave up 5 bases and J gave up 7 bases; unmatched junction bases: 2. Germline V gene sequence: CDR1 SGHAT, CDR2 FQNNGV. CDR3 DNA: TGTGCCAGCAGCGGGACAGGGGAAGAGCAGTACTTC. Translated: CASSGTGEEQYF.

The genes are TRBV11-2 and TRBJ2-5, with D tentatively TRBD2 (5 bases). Germline-derived CDR1 and CDR2 are SGHAT and FQNNGV. The CDR3 totals 14 residues. Trimming pared 0 bases from V and 5 bases from J, leaving 10 bases between. The CDR3 DNA reads TGTGCCAGCAGCTTAGAAGCGGTTAGGGAGACCCAGTACTTC. Protein product: CASSLEAVRETQYF. The whole variable domain, remainder taken from reference TRBV11-2 and TRBJ2-5, is EAGVAQSPRYKIIEKRQSVAFWCNPISGHATLYWYQQILGQGPKLLIQFQNNGVVDDSQLPKDRFSAERLKGVDSTLKIQPAKLEDSAVYLCASSLEAVRETQYFGPGTRLLVL.

The chain links TRBV7-2 to TRBJ2-1, with D possibly TRBD1 on 5 matching bases. V was trimmed by 4 bases and J by 3 bases, leaving 7 bases between them. This CDR3 contains 13 residues. The germline gives CDR1 SGHTA, CDR2 FQGNSA. CDR3 sequence reads: CASSSGIYNEQFF. CDR3 bases: TGTGCCAGCAGCTCAGGGATCTACAATGAGCAGTTCTTC.

The V gene is TRBV5-6, the J gene TRBJ2-7; TRBD2 matches 9 bases. The junction had 15 bases not matched to a gene; V was cut back by 5 bases and J by 3 bases. Germline V CDR1 and CDR2: SGHDT, YYEEEE. This CDR3 has 17 residues. The CDR3 DNA sequence: TGTGCCAGCAGGGCACGGGGGCGGATAGCGGGAGTCTACGAGCAGTACTTC. Its translation: CASRARGRIAGVYEQYF.

The chain recombines TRBV7-8 with TRBJ1-2, with D perhaps TRBD1 (6 bases). Germline V gene data show CDR1 as SGHVS and CDR2 as FQNEAQ. The CDR3 loop spans 15 amino acids. V lost 5 bases to trimming and J lost 4 bases, with 17 bases between them. CDR3: CASSTRAGGPYGYTF. In nucleotides, the CDR3 is TGTGCCAGCAGCACCAGGGCGGGGGGGCCCTATGGCTACACCTTC.

The rearrangement links TRBV5-4 to TRBJ2-1, with D possibly being TRBD1 (6 bases). V was trimmed by 0 bases and J by 4 bases, leaving 11 bases between them. The CDR3 extends over 15 amino acids. CDR1 and CDR2 from the germline V gene are SGHNT and YYREEE (reference sequence). The DNA of the CDR3 is TGTGCCAGCAGCTTGGGGCTAACAGGGTACAATGAGCAGTTCTTC. This translates into CASSLGLTGYNEQFF.

CDR3: CASSLRDGSRYEQYF. The DNA for the CDR3 is TGTGCCAGCAGCTTACGGGACGGGAGTAGATACGAGCAGTACTTC. The chain links TRBV11-2 to TRBJ2-7; maybe TRBD2 (6 bases). Germline lookup yields CDR1 SGHAT and CDR2 FQNNGV. The CDR3 contains 15 residues. V was pared by 2 bases and J by 4 bases, with 15 bases between.

J is TRBJ2-2 and V is TRBV18, with D uncertain. The CDR3 runs 12 residues. V lost 3 bases, J lost 7 bases, and 6 bases lay in between. Germline loops: CDR1 KGHSH, CDR2 LQKENI. The DNA for the CDR3 is TGTGCCAGCTCACCGGCCCTCGGGGAGCTGTTTTTT. It translates to CASSPALGELFF. The full variable domain, completed using reference TRBV18 and TRBJ2-2, is NAGVMQNPRHLVRRRGQEARLRCSPMKGHSHVYWYRQLPEEGLKFMVYLQKENIIDESGMPKERFSAEFPKEGPSILRIQQVVRGDSAAYFCASSPALGELFFGEGSRLTVL.